The T cell receptor (beta chain) under discussion was sequenced for a study of control samples from healthy donors and cancer patients. The protocol was immunoSEQ multiplex PCR, while the TCRdb copy is restricted to in-frame clones and leaves out a portion. Among 65,000 to 85,000 clones, around 86% were seen once, and the ten largest hold around a tenth. Germline loops: CDR1 LNHDA, CDR2 SQIVND (reference sequence). Trimming stripped 6 bases from V and 4 bases from J, with 12 bases between. The CDR3 is 13 amino acids. The chain combines TRBV19 with TRBJ1-2; D is undetermined. The receptor was isolated from a woman aged 50 to 60 with colorectal cancer. Material for sequencing was PBMCs. The CDR3 DNA is TGTGCCAGTAGACCTAGGGAGTCCTATGGCTACACCTTC. Protein sequence: CASRPRESYGYTF.